Described below is a single T cell receptor (beta chain) sequence and its context. This specimen belongs to a study of blood T cell repertoires in COVID-19. Study-wide background: T cells, B-cell-depleted T cells, or PBMCs provided the cDNA or gDNA that served as material.

Here immunoSEQ multiplex PCR was the method, and the copy in TCRdb shows in-frame clones only, minus some. The sample yields a few hundred thousand clones, 84% seen once. The sequencing input was peripheral blood. This clonotype originated in a woman aged 40 to 50 who had recovered from COVID-19.

This chain's CDR3 is CASRPGQSSYEQYF. The DNA of the CDR3 is TGTGCCAGTAGACCGGGACAGTCGTCCTACGAGCAGTACTTC. The chain combines TRBV19 with TRBJ2-7; 7 bases line up with TRBD1. The germline V gene has CDR1 LNHDA and CDR2 SQIVND (reference sequence). This CDR3 has 14 amino acids. V lost 6 bases, J lost 1 base, and 6 bases stayed unmatched.